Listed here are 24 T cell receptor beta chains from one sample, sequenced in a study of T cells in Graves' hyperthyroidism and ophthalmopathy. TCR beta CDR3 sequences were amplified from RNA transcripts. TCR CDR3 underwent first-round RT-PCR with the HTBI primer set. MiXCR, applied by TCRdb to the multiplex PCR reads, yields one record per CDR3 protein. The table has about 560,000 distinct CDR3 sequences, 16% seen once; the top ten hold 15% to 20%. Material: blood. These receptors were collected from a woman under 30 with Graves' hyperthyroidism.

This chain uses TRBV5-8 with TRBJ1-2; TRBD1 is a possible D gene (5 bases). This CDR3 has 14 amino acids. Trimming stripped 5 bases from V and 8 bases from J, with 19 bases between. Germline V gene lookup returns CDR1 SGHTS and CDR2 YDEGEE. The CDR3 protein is CASSRDGPVRGYTF. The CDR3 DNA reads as TGTGCCAGCAGTAGGGACGGACCGGTACGGGGCTACACCTTC.

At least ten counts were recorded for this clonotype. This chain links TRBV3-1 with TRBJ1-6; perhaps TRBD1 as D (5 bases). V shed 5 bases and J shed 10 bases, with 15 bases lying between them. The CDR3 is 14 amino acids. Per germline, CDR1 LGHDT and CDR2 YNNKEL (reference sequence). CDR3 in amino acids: CASSSTAKGSPLHF. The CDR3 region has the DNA TGTGCCAGCAGCTCGACGGCAAAGGGGTCACCCCTCCACTTT.

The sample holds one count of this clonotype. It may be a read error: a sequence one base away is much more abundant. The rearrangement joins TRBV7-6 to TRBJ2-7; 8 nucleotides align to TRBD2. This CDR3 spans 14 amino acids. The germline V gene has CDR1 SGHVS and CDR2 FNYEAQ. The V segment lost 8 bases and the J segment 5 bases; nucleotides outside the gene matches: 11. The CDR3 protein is CASGRQISGDEQYF. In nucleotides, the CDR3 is TGTGCCAGCGGCCGACAGATTAGCGGGGACGAGCAGTACTTC.

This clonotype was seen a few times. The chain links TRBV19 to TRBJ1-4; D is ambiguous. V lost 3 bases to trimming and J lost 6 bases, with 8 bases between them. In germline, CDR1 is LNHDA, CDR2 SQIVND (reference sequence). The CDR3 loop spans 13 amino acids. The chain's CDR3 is CASSIPHYEKLFF. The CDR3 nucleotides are TGTGCCAGTAGTATCCCGCATTATGAAAAACTGTTTTTT. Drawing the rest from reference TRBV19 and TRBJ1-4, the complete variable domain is DGGITQSPKYLFRKEGQNVTLSCEQNLNHDAMYWYRQDPGQGLRLIYYSQIVNDFQKGDIAEGYSVSREKKESFPLTVTSAQKNPTAFYLCASSIPHYEKLFFGSGTQLSVL.

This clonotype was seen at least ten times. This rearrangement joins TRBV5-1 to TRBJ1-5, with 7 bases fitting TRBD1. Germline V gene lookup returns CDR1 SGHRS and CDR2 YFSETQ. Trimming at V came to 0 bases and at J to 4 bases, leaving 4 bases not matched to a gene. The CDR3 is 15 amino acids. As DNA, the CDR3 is TGCGCCAGCAGCTTGGAGGGGGCACAGAATCAGCCCCAGCATTTT. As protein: CASSLEGAQNQPQHF.

CDR3 sequence: CSVARGRVADTQYF. The DNA of the CDR3 is TGCAGCGTAGCCAGGGGGCGGGTTGCAGATACGCAGTATTTT. The rearrangement uses TRBV29-1 and TRBJ2-3; 8 positions match TRBD1. This CDR3 has 14 residues. V shed 6 bases and J 4 bases; nucleotides not matched to a gene: 9. CDR1 is SQVTM and CDR2 is ANQGSEA in the germline V gene.

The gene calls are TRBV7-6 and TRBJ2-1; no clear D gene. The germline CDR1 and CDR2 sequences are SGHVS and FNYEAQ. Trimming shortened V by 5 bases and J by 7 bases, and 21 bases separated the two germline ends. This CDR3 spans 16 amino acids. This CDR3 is CASSLIYGNPKNEQFF. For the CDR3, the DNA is TGTGCCAGCAGCCTTATTTATGGCAATCCCAAGAATGAGCAGTTCTTC.

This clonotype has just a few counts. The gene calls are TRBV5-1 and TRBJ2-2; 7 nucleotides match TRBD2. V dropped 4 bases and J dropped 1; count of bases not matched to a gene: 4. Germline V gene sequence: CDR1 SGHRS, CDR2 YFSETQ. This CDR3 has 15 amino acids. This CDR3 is CASSPIAGNTGELFF. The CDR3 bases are TGCGCCAGCAGCCCTATAGCGGGGAACACCGGGGAGCTGTTTTTT.

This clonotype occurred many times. CDR3 loop: CASSPNTGITYEQYF. The CDR3 bases are TGTGCCAGCAGCCCTAATACAGGGATTACCTACGAGCAGTACTTC. The chain has TRBV6-1 and TRBJ2-7; maybe TRBD1 (6 bases). The CDR3 extends over 15 amino acids. Per germline, CDR1 MNHNS and CDR2 SASEGT. The V end was cut by 6 bases, the J end by 2 bases, with 17 bases between.

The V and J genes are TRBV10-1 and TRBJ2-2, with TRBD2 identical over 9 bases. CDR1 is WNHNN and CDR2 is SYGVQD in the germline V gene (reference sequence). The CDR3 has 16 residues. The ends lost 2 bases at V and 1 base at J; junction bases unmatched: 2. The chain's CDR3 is CASSELAGRNTGELFF. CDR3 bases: TGCGCCAGCAGTGAGCTAGCGGGACGGAACACCGGGGAGCTGTTTTTT.

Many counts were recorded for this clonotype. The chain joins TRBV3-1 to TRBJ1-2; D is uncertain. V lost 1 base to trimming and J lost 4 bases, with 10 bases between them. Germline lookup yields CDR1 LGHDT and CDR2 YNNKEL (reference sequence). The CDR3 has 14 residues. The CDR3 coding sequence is TGTGCCAGCAGCCAAGGGAAAGAGAGCTATGGCTACACCTTC. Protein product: CASSQGKESYGYTF. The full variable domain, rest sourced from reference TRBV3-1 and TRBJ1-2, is DTAVSQTPKYLVTQMGNDKSIKCEQNLGHDTMYWYKQDSKKFLKIMFSYNNKELIINETVPNRFSPKSPDKAHLNLHINSLELGDSAVYFCASSQGKESYGYTFGSGTRLTVV.

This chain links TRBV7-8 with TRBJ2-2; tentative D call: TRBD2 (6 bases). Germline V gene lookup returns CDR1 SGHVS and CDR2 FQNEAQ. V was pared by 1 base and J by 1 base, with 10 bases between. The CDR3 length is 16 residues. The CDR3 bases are TGTGCCAGCAGCTTAGGCCGGCGGGAGAACACCGGGGAGCTGTTTTTT. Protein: CASSLGRRENTGELFF.

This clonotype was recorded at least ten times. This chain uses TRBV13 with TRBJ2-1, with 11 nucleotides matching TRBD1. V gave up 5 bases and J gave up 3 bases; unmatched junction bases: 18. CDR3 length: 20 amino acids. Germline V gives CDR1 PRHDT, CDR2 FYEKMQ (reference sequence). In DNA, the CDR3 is TGTGCCAGCAGCGAGGTTGGGGGACAGGGGGGGCTGGGGGTCTACAATGAGCAGTTCTTC. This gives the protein CASSEVGGQGGLGVYNEQFF.

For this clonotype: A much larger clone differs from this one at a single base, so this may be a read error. Here the CDR3 reads CANRAFRGGNTEAFF. The CDR3 bases are TGTGCCAACAGGGCTTTTAGAGGAGGGAACACTGAAGCTTTCTTT. V gene TRBV6-2 or TRBV6-3 combines with J gene TRBJ1-1, with a weak D call TRBD1 (6 bases). Per the germline V gene, CDR1 is MNHEY and CDR2 is SVGEGT. This CDR3 contains 15 residues. V was trimmed by 10 bases and J by 1 base, leaving 19 bases between them.

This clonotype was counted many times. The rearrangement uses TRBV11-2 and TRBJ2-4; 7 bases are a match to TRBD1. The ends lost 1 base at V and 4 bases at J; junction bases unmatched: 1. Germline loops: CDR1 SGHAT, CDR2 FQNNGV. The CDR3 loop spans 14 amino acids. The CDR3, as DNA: TGTGCCAGCAGCTTAGGGGGACAGAAAAACATTCAGTACTTC. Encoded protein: CASSLGGQKNIQYF.

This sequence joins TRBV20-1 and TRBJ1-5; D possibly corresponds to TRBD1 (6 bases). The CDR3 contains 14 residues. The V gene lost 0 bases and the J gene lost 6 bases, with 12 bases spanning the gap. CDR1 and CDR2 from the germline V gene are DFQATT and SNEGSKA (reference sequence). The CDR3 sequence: CSARESPGVQPQHF. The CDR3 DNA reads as TGCAGTGCTAGAGAAAGCCCAGGGGTTCAGCCCCAGCATTTT.

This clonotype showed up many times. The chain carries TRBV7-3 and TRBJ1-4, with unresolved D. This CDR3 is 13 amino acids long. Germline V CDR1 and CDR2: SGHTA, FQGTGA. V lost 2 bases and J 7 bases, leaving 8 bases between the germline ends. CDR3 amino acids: CASSLSGGEKLFF. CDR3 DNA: TGTGCCAGCAGCTTATCTGGAGGTGAAAAACTGTTTTTT.

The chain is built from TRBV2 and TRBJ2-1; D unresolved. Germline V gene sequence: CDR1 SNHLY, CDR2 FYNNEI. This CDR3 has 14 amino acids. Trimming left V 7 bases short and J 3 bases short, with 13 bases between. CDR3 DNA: TGTGCCAGCAAGACGGACGGTTACTACAATGAGCAGTTCTTC. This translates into CASKTDGYYNEQFF.

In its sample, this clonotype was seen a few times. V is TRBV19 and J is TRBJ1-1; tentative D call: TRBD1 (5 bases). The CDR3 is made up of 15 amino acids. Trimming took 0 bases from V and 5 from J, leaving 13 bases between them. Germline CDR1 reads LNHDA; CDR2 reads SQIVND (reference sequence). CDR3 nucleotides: TGTGCCAGTAGTATAGATCACGGGGCAGGGACTGAAGCTTTCTTT. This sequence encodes CASSIDHGAGTEAFF. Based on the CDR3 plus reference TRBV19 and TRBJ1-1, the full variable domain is DGGITQSPKYLFRKEGQNVTLSCEQNLNHDAMYWYRQDPGQGLRLIYYSQIVNDFQKGDIAEGYSVSREKKESFPLTVTSAQKNPTAFYLCASSIDHGAGTEAFFGQGTRLTVV.

Written as DNA, the CDR3 is TGTGCCAGCAGCTTGATGGGTACTTACAGGGGGCTTAGGCCATACGAGCAGTACTTC. Its translation: CASSLMGTYRGLRPYEQYF. The V call is TRBV5-5, the J call TRBJ2-7, with TRBD1 identical over 9 bases. CDR3 length: 19 residues. Germline V CDR1 and CDR2: SGHKS, YYEKEE (reference sequence). J lost 4 bases, V lost 1 base, and 18 bases had no gene match.

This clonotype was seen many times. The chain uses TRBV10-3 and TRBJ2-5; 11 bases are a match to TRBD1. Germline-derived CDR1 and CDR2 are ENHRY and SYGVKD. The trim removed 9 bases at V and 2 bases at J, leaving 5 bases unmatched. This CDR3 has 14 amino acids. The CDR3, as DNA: TGTGCCATAGGGACAGGGGGACTACAAGAGACCCAGTACTTC. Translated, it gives CAIGTGGLQETQYF.

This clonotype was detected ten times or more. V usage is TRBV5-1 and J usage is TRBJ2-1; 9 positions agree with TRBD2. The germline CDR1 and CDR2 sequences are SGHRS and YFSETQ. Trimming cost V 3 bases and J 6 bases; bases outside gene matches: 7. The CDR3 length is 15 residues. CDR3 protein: CASSYYSGSSNEQFF. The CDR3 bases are TGCGCCAGCAGCTATTATAGCGGGAGTTCCAATGAGCAGTTCTTC. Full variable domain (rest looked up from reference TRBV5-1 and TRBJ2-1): KAGVTQTPRYLIKTRGQQVTLSCSPISGHRSVSWYQQTPGQGLQFLFEYFSETQRNKGNFPGRFSGRQFSNSRSEMNVSTLELGDSALYLCASSYYSGSSNEQFFGPGTRLTVL.

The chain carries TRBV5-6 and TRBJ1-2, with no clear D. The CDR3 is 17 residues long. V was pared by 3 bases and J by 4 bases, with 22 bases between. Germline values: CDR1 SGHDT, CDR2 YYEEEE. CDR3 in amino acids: CASSSPKVAARGYGYTF. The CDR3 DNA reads TGTGCCAGCAGCTCTCCAAAGGTGGCTGCCCGAGGCTATGGCTACACCTTC. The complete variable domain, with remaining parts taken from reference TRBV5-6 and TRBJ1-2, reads DAGVTQSPTHLIKTRGQQVTLRCSPKSGHDTVSWYQQALGQGPQFIFQYYEEEERQRGNFPDRFSGHQFPNYSSELNVNALLLGDSALYLCASSSPKVAARGYGYTFGSGTRLTVV.

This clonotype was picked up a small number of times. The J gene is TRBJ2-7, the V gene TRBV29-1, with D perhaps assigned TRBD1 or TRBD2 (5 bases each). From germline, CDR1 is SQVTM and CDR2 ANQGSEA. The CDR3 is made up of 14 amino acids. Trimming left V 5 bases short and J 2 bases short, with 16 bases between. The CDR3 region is CSVRGTENPYEQYF. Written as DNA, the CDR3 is TGCAGCGTTCGAGGGACGGAGAATCCCTACGAGCAGTACTTC.